This TCR beta chain was sequenced in a study of identical twins (dated by TCRdb to the mid-2010s). In terms of the full investigation: TCR alpha and beta repertoires from monozygotic twins, unrelated adults of various ages and cord blood were deep-sequenced to test whether fetal clonotypes persist. To rule out contamination, replicate twin experiments were performed at different times with different library preparation protocols.

Note on this clonotype: The target of this receptor is not known. The sample holds no much larger clone one base away, and base qualities are not on file.

The CDR3 sequence holds 13 residues, the cysteine and phenylalanine included. The retained sequence is limited to the CDR3, 39 bases, with the frame set at the first base. Reading the germline V gene (reference sequence) gives CDR1 DFQATT and CDR2 SNEGSKA. V is clipped by 6 bases and J by 4 bases, and the sequence between their germline boundaries is 15 bases long. All donors were healthy Caucasians. General study outcomes and caveats: Compared with coincidental sharing between unrelated individuals, out-of-frame TCR alpha sequences shared between twins showed an excess of sequences with low generation probability. Because the same donors could not be followed over many years, the conclusions depended on cross-sectional statistical analysis. Invariant T cells such as MAIT and iNKT could partly confound zero-insertion analyses, though diverse VJ usage argued against this for most clonotypes. Out-of-frame TCR alpha sharing in monozygotic twins was systematically underestimated by recombination models, whereas sharing between unrelated individuals was in agreement with the recombination models. Fewer insertions were carried by abundant cord blood beta clonotypes; a weaker similar trend was observed in young adult naive repertoires, while no such trend was observed in memory repertoires. A weaker excess of twin sharing was found in beta out-of-frame sequences because the signal-to-noise ratio was lowered by fewer shared sequences.

Library preparation used 5' RACE. The instrument given in TCRdb is Illumina HiSeq 2000. Template switching introduced a universal primer binding site; the final cDNA contained a unique molecular identifier, enabling accurate counting of TCR cDNA molecules. Specific primers in the conserved constant-segment region were used to synthesize first-strand cDNA for TCR alpha and beta chains. To control for contamination, every cDNA library carried two barcodes: a SMART-Mk sample barcode plus Illumina barcodes. TruSeq adapter sequences and Illumina sample barcodes were added in two successive PCR steps. Sequencing of the TCR alpha and beta cDNA libraries was done on the Illumina HiSeq platform using custom primers. The source study handled its data this way. Raw reads were processed with MiGEC to extract unique molecular identifiers, and MiXCR was used to determine CDR3 positions. For each individual, recombination models were inferred using an EM algorithm with the repgenHMM and IGoR tools. The analysis of shared clonotypes was done with the tcR package in R, with sharing normalized by the product of cloneset sizes. To study raw recombination without the effects of thymic and clonal selection, out-of-frame nonproductive sequences were analyzed. TCRdb's own reprocessing of the public reads used fastp at Q25 and MiXCR and kept productive beta chains. Each record represents a unique CDR3 protein, reported with the most common genes and DNA among its rows. TCRdb, not the authors, supplied the V and J calls. This sample gives 1.5 million to 2 million distinct CDR3 sequences in total; around 29% of them show up just once. Around 0.25% of the sample comes from the top ten.

The receptor comes from a newborn girl in good health. The sequenced material came from cord blood. The chain is made from TRBV20-1 and TRBJ1-2, with the D gene not confidently named. The nucleotide sequence is given as TGCAGTGCGACTATGGAGAGCGGCTATGGCTACACCTTC. Its coded protein is CSATMESGYGYTF.